This TCR beta chain was sequenced during a study of blood T cell repertoires in COVID-19. Trimming removed 0 bases from V and 7 bases from J, with 15 bases in between. The CDR3 totals 14 residues. Germline CDR1 is GTSNPN and CDR2 is SVGIG (reference sequence). In the original workflow: Reference gene primers were amplified, and this amplification served to estimate nucleated cell counts. This table comes from immunoSEQ multiplex PCR, and its TCRdb copy is limited to in-frame clones, with some not included. V, J and clone size reflect that table, while D and trimming were determined from the DNA. Found here are about 180,000 clones, 81% of them singletons; the top ten hold 12%.

This sequence originates from a woman aged 80 or over with COVID-19, enrolled during active disease. The chain carries TRBV30 and TRBJ2-5; possible D gene TRBD2, 6 bases. Sequencing was performed on peripheral blood. The CDR3 reads CAWSVRGGSGTQYF. CDR3 nucleotide sequence: TGTGCCTGGAGTGTACGCGGAGGGTCAGGGACCCAGTACTTC.